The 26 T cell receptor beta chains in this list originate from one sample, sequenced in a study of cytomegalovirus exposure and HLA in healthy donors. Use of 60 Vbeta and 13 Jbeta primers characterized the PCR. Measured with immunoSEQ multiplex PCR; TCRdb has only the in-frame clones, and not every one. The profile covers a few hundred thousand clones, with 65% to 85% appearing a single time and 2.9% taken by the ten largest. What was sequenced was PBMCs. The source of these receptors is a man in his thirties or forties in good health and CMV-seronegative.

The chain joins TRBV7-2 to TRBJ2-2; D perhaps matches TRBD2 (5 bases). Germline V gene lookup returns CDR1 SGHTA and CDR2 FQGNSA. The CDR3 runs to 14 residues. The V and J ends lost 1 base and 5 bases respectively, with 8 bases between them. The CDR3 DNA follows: TGTGCCAGCAGCTTAGGAGGGAAAACCGGGGAGCTGTTTTTT. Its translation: CASSLGGKTGELFF.

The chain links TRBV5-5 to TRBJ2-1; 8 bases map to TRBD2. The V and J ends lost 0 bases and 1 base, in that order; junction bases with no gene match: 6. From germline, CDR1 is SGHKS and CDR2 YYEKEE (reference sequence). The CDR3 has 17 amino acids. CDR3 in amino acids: CASSLEGRGVSYNEQFF. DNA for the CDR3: TGTGCCAGCAGCTTGGAGGGGCGGGGGGTGTCCTACAATGAGCAGTTCTTC.

CDR3 residues: CASTPGLSYKHEQYF. The CDR3 nucleotides are TGTGCCAGCACCCCCGGACTTTCCTACAAACACGAGCAGTACTTC. The chain carries TRBV5-6 and TRBJ2-5; possibly TRBD2 for D (5 bases). The tail of the sequence fits TRBJ2-7 better, so the J call may be wrong. This CDR3 has 15 amino acids. Germline-derived CDR1 and CDR2 are SGHDT and YYEEEE.

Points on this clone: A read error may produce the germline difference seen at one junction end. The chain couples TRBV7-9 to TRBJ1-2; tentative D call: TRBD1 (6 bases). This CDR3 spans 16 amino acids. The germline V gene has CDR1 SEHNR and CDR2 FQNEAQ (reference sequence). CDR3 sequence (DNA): TGTTCCAGCAGCCCCAGGGGTTCTCTCGACAACTATGGCTACACCTTC. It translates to CSSSPRGSLDNYGYTF.

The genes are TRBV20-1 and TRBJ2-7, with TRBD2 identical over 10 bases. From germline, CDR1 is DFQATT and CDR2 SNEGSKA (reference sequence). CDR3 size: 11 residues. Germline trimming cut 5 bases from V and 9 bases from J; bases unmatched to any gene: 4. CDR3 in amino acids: CSALAGDGQYF. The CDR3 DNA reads TGCAGTGCTCTAGCGGGGGACGGGCAGTACTTC.

CDR3 in amino acids: CASSVEQGTSYNEQFF. In nucleotides, the CDR3 is TGTGCCAGCAGCGTAGAACAGGGAACCTCCTACAATGAGCAGTTCTTC. The chain is built from TRBV9 and TRBJ2-1, with D perhaps matching TRBD1 (6 bases). CDR3 length: 16 amino acids. V gave up 0 bases and J gave up 0 bases, with 10 bases separating them. Germline loops: CDR1 SGDLS, CDR2 YYNGEE.

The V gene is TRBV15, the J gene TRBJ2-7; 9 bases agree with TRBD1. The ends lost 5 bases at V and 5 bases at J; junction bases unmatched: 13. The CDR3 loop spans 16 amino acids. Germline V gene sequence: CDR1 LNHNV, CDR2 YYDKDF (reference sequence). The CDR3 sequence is CATSPAAGTGRDEQYF. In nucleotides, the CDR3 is TGTGCCACCAGCCCTGCGGCCGGGACAGGGCGAGACGAGCAGTACTTC.

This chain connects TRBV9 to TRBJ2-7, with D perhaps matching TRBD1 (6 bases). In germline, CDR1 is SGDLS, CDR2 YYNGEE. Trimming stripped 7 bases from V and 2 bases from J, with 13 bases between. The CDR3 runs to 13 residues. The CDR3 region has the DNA TGTGCCAGCTCCGAGGGGGATGCCTACGAGCAGTACTTC. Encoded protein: CASSEGDAYEQYF.

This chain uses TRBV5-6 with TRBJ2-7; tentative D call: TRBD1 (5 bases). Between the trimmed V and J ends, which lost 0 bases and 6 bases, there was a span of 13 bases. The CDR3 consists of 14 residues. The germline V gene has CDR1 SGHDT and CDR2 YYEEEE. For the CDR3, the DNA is TGTGCCAGCAGCTTGGGTAGGGGAATAGGCGAGCAGTACTTC. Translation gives CASSLGRGIGEQYF.

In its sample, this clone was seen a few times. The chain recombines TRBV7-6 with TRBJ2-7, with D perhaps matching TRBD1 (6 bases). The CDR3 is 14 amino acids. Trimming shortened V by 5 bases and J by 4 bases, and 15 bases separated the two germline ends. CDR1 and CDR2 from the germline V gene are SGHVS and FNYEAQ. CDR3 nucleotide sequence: TGTGCCAGCAGCCCCACCGGGACACTTTACGAGCAGTACTTC. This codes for CASSPTGTLYEQYF.

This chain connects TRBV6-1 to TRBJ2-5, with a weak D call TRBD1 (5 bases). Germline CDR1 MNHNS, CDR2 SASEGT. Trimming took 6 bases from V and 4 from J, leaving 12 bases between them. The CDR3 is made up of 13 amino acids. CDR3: CASSPWGLETQYF. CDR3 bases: TGTGCCAGCAGCCCGTGGGGCCTAGAGACCCAGTACTTC.

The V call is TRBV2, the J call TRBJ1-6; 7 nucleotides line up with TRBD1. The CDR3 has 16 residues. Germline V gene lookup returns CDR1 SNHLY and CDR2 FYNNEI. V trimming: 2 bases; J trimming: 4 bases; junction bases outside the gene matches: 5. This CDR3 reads CASSERTGAYNSPLHF. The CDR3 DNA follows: TGTGCCAGCAGTGAAAGGACAGGTGCTTATAATTCACCCCTCCACTTT.

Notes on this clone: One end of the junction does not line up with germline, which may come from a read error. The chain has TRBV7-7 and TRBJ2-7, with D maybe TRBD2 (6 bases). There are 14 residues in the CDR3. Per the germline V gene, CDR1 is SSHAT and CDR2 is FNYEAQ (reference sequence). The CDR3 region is CASSPGRGSDEQYF. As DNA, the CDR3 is TGTGCTAGCAGCCCGGGACGGGGGTCCGATGAGCAGTACTTC.

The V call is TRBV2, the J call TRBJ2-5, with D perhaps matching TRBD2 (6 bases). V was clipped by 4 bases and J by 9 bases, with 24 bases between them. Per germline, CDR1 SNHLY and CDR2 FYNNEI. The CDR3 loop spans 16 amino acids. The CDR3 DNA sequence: TGTGCCAGCAGTGGGGGGACTTCGCTCGTTTCCAGGTCCCAGTACTTC. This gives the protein CASSGGTSLVSRSQYF. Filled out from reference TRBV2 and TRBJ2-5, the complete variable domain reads EPEVTQTPSHQVTQMGQEVILRCVPISNHLYFYWYRQILGQKVEFLVSFYNNEISEKSEIFDDQFSVERPDGSNFTLKIRSTKLEDSAMYFCASSGGTSLVSRSQYFGPGTRLLVL.

CDR3 coding DNA: TGTGCCAGCAGTGACTCAGGCAGGACACGTGGCTACACCTTC. This gives the protein CASSDSGRTRGYTF. The chain couples TRBV6-4 to TRBJ1-2, with D maybe TRBD1 (5 bases). V was pared by 0 bases and J by 7 bases, with 12 bases between. The CDR3 has 14 amino acids. Germline V CDR1 and CDR2: MRHNA, SNTAGT.

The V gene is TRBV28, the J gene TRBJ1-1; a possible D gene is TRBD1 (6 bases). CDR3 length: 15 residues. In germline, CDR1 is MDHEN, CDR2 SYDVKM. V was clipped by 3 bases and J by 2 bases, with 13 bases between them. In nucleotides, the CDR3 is TGTGCCAGCAGTTTGTATACAGGGCCTAACACTGAAGCTTTCTTT. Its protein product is CASSLYTGPNTEAFF.

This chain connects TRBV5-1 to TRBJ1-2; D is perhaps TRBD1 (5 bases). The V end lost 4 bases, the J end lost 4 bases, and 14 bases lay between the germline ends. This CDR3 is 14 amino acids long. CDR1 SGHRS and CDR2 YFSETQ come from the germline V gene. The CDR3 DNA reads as TGCGCCAGCAGCCCTATGACAGTCCTCTATGGCTACACCTTC. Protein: CASSPMTVLYGYTF.

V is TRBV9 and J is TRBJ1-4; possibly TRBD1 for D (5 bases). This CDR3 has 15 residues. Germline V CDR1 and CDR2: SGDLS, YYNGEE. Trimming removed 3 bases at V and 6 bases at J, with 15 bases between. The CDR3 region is CASSGGTLRDEKLFF. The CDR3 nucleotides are TGTGCCAGCAGCGGCGGGACCCTCCGGGATGAAAAACTGTTTTTT.

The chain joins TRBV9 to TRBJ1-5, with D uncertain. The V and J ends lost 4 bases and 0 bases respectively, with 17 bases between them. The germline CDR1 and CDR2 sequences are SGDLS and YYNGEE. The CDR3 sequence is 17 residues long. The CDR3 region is CASSPEVDFCSNQPQHF. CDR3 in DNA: TGTGCCAGCAGCCCAGAGGTTGATTTTTGTAGCAATCAGCCCCAGCATTTT.

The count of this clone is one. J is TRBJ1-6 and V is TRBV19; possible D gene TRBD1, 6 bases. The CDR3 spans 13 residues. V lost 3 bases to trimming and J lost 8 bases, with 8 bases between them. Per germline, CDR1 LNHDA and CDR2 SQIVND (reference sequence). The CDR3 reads CASSMDSDSPLHF. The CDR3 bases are TGTGCCAGTAGTATGGACAGCGATTCACCCCTCCACTTT.

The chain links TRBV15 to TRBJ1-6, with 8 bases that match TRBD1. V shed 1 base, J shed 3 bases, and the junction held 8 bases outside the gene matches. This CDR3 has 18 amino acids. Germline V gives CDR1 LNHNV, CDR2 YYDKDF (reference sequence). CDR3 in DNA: TGTGCCACCAGCAGAGGGTTGGACAGGGAGCGCTATAATTCACCCCTCCACTTT. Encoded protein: CATSRGLDRERYNSPLHF. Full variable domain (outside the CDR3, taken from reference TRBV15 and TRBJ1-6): DAMVIQNPRYQVTQFGKPVTLSCSQTLNHNVMYWYQQKSSQAPKLLFHYYDKDFNNEADTPDNFQSRRPNTSFCFLDIRSPGLGDTAMYLCATSRGLDRERYNSPLHFGNGTRLTVT.

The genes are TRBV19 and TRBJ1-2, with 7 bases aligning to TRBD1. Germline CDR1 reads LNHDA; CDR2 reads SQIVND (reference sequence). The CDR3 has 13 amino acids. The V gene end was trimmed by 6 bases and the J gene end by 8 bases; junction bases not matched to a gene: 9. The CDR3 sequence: CASRGDSRIGYTF. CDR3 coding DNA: TGTGCCAGTAGGGGGGACAGCCGAATCGGCTACACCTTC.

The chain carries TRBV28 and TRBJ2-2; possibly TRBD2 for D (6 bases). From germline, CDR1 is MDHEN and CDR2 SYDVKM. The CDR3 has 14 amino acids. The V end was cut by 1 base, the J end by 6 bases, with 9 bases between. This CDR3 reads CASSLSGGAGELFF. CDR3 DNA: TGTGCCAGCAGTTTATCCGGGGGAGCCGGGGAGCTGTTTTTT. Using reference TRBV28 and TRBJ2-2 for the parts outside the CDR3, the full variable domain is DVKVTQSSRYLVKRTGEKVFLECVQDMDHENMFWYRQDPGLGLRLIYFSYDVKMKEKGDIPEGYSVSREKKERFSLILESASTNQTSMYLCASSLSGGAGELFFGEGSRLTVL.

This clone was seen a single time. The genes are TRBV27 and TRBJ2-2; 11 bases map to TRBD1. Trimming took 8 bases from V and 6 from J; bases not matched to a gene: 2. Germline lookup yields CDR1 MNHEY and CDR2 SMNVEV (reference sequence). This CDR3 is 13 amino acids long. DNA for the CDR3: TGTGCCAGCGGACAGGGGGCGGCCGGGGAGCTGTTTTTT. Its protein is CASGQGAAGELFF.

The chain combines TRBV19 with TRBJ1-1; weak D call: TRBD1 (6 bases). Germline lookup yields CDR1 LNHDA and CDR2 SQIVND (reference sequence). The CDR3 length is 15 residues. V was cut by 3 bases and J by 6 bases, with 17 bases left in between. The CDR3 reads CASSITQGYGAEAFF. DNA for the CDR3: TGTGCCAGTAGTATCACACAGGGTTATGGGGCTGAAGCTTTCTTT.

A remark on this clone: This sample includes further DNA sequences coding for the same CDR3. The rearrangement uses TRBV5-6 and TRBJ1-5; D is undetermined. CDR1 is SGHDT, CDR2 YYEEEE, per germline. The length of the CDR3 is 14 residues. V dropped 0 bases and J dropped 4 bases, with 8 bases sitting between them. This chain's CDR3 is CASSLGQVNQPQHF. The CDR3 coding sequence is TGTGCCAGCAGCTTGGGGCAGGTTAATCAGCCCCAGCATTTT.